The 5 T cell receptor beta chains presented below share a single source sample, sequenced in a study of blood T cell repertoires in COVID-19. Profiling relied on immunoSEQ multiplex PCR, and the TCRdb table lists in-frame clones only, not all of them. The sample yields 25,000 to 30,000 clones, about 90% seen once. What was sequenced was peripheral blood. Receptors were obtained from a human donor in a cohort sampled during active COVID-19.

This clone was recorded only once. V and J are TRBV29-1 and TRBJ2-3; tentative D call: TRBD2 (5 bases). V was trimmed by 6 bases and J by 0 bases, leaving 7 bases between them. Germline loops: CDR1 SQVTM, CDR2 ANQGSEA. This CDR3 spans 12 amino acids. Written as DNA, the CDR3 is TGCAGCGTAGCGGATAGCACAGATACGCAGTATTTT. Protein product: CSVADSTDTQYF.

DNA for the CDR3: TGTGCCAGCTCACCATTGGCTGAGCAGTTCTTC. Encoded protein: CASSPLAEQFF. This chain connects TRBV18 to TRBJ2-1; D gene uncertain. The length of the CDR3 is 11 residues. Germline V gene lookup returns CDR1 KGHSH and CDR2 LQKENI. Trimming cost V 2 bases and J 9 bases, with 5 bases left between them.

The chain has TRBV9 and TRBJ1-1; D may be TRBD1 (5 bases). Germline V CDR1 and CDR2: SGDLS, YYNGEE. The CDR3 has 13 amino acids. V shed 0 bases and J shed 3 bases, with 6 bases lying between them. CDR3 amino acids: CASSVGQHTEAFF. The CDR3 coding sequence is TGTGCCAGCAGCGTAGGACAGCACACTGAAGCTTTCTTT.

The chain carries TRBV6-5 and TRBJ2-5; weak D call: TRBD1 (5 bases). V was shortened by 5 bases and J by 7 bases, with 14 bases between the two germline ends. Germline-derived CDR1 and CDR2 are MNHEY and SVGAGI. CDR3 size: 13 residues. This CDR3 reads CASSRQFWGTQYF. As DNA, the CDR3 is TGTGCCAGCAGTCGACAGTTTTGGGGGACCCAGTACTTC.

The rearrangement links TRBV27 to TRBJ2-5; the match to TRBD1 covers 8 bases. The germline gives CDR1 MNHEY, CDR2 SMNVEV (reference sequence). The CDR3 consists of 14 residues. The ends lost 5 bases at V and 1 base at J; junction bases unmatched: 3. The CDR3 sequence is CASSPDRGQETQYF. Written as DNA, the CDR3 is TGTGCCAGCAGTCCCGACAGGGGCCAAGAGACCCAGTACTTC.